Shown below are 24 T cell receptor beta chains from a single sample sequenced in a study of type 1 and type 2 diabetes patients. Amplification started from genomic DNA. Amplification of the beta chain CDR3 used 30 forward and 13 reverse multiplex primers. Each CDR3 protein is one row after TCRdb ran MiXCR on the multiplex PCR reads. The table has 280,000 or so distinct CDR3 sequences, approximately 50% seen once. Sample: peripheral blood mononuclear cells (PBMCs). The source is a man aged 18 to 29 with type 2 diabetes.

The V gene is TRBV20-1, the J gene TRBJ1-2; no firm D call. V shed 0 bases and J shed 6 bases, with 17 bases lying between them. Germline V CDR1 and CDR2: DFQATT, SNEGSKA (reference sequence). The CDR3 totals 15 residues. CDR3 protein: CSAREVTLKMHGYTF. DNA for the CDR3: TGCAGTGCTAGAGAAGTCACCCTAAAGATGCATGGCTACACCTTC.

This clonotype has only a few counts. V gene TRBV7-8 combines with J gene TRBJ1-1; unclear D gene. Germline CDR1 reads SGHVS; CDR2 reads FQNEAQ. The CDR3 extends over 13 amino acids. The V end lost 4 bases, the J end lost 1 base, and 7 bases lay between the germline ends. The DNA of the CDR3 is TGTGCCAGCAGCTGGGCTAAGAACACTGAAGCTTTCTTT. Its translation: CASSWAKNTEAFF.

The chain combines TRBV15 with TRBJ1-5, with D tentatively TRBD1 (6 bases). V was trimmed by 1 base and J by 7 bases, leaving 14 bases between them. The CDR3 is 15 amino acids. CDR1 is LNHNV, CDR2 YYDKDF, per germline (reference sequence). For the CDR3, the DNA is TGTGCCACCAGCAGAGCGGCCTGGGGGGCCCAGCCCCAGCATTTT. It yields the protein CATSRAAWGAQPQHF.

The V and J genes are TRBV20-1 and TRBJ1-2; no clear D. The V gene lost 5 bases and the J gene lost 6 bases, with 10 bases spanning the gap. This CDR3 is built from 11 residues. The germline CDR1 and CDR2 sequences are DFQATT and SNEGSKA (reference sequence). CDR3 amino acids: CSAEGRNGYTF. The CDR3 nucleotides read TGCAGTGCTGAGGGAAGGAATGGCTACACCTTC.

A few counts support this clonotype. The genes are TRBV27 and TRBJ2-3, with 8 bases aligning to TRBD1. Per the germline V gene, CDR1 is MNHEY and CDR2 is SMNVEV (reference sequence). V trimming: 4 bases; J trimming: 6 bases; junction bases outside the gene matches: 9. The CDR3 has 15 residues. In DNA, the CDR3 is TGTGCCAGCAGTTCTACAGGGGGGAGTTTTGATACGCAGTATTTT. It is translated as CASSSTGGSFDTQYF.

The V and J genes are TRBV10-2 and TRBJ2-7; tentatively, D is TRBD1 (6 bases). V lost 4 bases to trimming and J lost 4 bases, with 14 bases between them. Looked up from germline, CDR1 is WSHSY and CDR2 is SAAADI. The CDR3 extends over 14 amino acids. DNA for the CDR3: TGCGCCAGCAGTGGGGGGCAGGTGGATTACGAGCAGTACTTC. This sequence encodes CASSGGQVDYEQYF.

The V gene is TRBV29-1, the J gene TRBJ1-1; TRBD1 might be the D (5 bases). The V gene lost 2 bases and the J gene lost 0 bases, with 10 bases spanning the gap. There are 14 residues in the CDR3. Germline CDR1 is SQVTM and CDR2 is ANQGSEA. CDR3 loop: CSVESAGLNTEAFF. As DNA, the CDR3 is TGCAGCGTTGAATCGGCAGGGTTGAACACTGAAGCTTTCTTT.

This sequence joins TRBV20-1 and TRBJ1-1; possibly TRBD1 for D (5 bases). Trimming removed 3 bases from V and 3 bases from J, with 11 bases in between. The germline V gene has CDR1 DFQATT and CDR2 SNEGSKA (reference sequence). The CDR3 contains 13 residues. The CDR3 reads CSARRDPYTEAFF. The CDR3 DNA follows: TGCAGTGCTAGGAGGGACCCTTACACTGAAGCTTTCTTT.

In its sample, this clonotype was seen a few times. J is TRBJ1-6 and V is TRBV7-2; D remains unclear. CDR3 length equals 15 residues. Per the germline V gene, CDR1 is SGHTA and CDR2 is FQGNSA. The V end lost 1 base, the J end lost 10 bases, and 14 bases lay between the germline ends. DNA of the CDR3: TGTGCCAGCAGCTTAGATTGGGCAGCAGACTCACCCCTCCACTTT. Translation gives CASSLDWAADSPLHF.

The chain has TRBV28 and TRBJ2-7; TRBD2 aligns across 9 bases. Germline loops: CDR1 MDHEN, CDR2 SYDVKM. With V trimmed by 2 bases and J by 3 bases, 11 bases remained unmatched. The CDR3 contains 17 residues. CDR3 residues: CASSLNLLAGPLYEQYF. The CDR3 DNA sequence: TGTGCCAGCAGTTTAAACCTGCTAGCGGGGCCACTCTACGAGCAGTACTTC.

This clonotype was seen repeatedly, ten times or more. The chain recombines TRBV19 with TRBJ2-6, with D perhaps matching TRBD2 (6 bases). V dropped 0 bases and J dropped 4 bases, with 16 bases sitting between them. The CDR3 length is 18 residues. In germline, CDR1 is LNHDA, CDR2 SQIVND (reference sequence). CDR3: CASSIDSVGEAGANVLTF. CDR3 nucleotides: TGTGCCAGTAGTATAGATAGTGTCGGGGAGGCGGGGGCCAACGTCCTGACTTTC.

This clonotype has more than one count but fewer than ten. The V and J genes are TRBV10-1 and TRBJ2-7; D may be TRBD1 (5 bases). Germline-derived CDR1 and CDR2 are WNHNN and SYGVQD (reference sequence). Between the trimmed V and J ends, which lost 8 bases and 5 bases, there was a span of 13 bases. The CDR3 is made up of 12 amino acids. In nucleotides, the CDR3 is TGCGCCAGCGGCAGGGTTCTCGACGAGCAGTACTTC. Translation: CASGRVLDEQYF.

This chain joins TRBV2 and TRBJ1-5; 7 bases agree with TRBD1. The CDR3 is made up of 15 amino acids. J lost 7 bases, V lost 7 bases, and 13 bases had no gene match. The germline V gene has CDR1 SNHLY and CDR2 FYNNEI. Here the CDR3 reads CASNLLSQGKQPQHF. CDR3 DNA: TGTGCCAGCAACCTCTTGTCACAGGGGAAGCAGCCCCAGCATTTT.

A word on this clonotype: Mismatch with germline at one junction end may stem from a read error. The chain uses TRBV10-1 and TRBJ2-3; tentatively, D is TRBD1 or TRBD2 (7 bases each). The CDR3 has 13 residues. The germline V gene has CDR1 WNHNN and CDR2 SYGVQD (reference sequence). The CDR3 region is CAINPQGGYTQYF. CDR3 nucleotides: TGTGCCATCAACCCTCAGGGGGGGTATACGCAGTATTTT.

This sequence joins TRBV4-2 and TRBJ1-2, with D uncertain. Germline CDR1 reads LGHNA; CDR2 reads YNFKEQ. The CDR3 has 15 residues. Trimming stripped 1 base from V and 5 bases from J, with 14 bases between. The CDR3 here is CASSQGYRGGYGYTF. The DNA of the CDR3 is TGTGCCAGCAGCCAAGGCTACCGAGGCGGTTATGGCTACACCTTC.

In its sample, this clonotype was seen a few times. V is TRBV12-3 or TRBV12-4 and J is TRBJ2-7; no reliable D call. V was shortened by 5 bases and J by 0 bases, with 14 bases between the two germline ends. The CDR3 covers 15 residues. The DNA of the CDR3 is TGTGCCAGCAGTAATAGACGGTCCAGCTCCTACGAGCAGTACTTC. This translates into CASSNRRSSSYEQYF.

The chain links TRBV14 to TRBJ2-1, with 10 bases aligning to TRBD2. The CDR3 is made up of 14 amino acids. V trimming: 4 bases; J trimming: 8 bases; junction bases outside the gene matches: 5. Germline values: CDR1 SGHDN, CDR2 FVKESK. CDR3 sequence (DNA): TGTGCCAGCAGCCTAACGAGCGGGAGGGATGAGCAGTTCTTC. This translates into CASSLTSGRDEQFF.

The chain employs TRBV10-3 and TRBJ1-5, with D perhaps matching TRBD1 (5 bases). Trimming removed 8 bases from V and 7 bases from J, with 15 bases in between. This CDR3 has 13 amino acids. The germline gives CDR1 ENHRY, CDR2 SYGVKD. The CDR3 spells CAIGPGLDQPQHF. DNA of the CDR3: TGTGCCATCGGCCCAGGGCTGGACCAGCCCCAGCATTTT.

Of note for this clonotype: Here the CDR3 omits its conserved ending phenylalanine or tryptophan, so a read error is the likely source. The chain employs TRBV7-2 and TRBJ2-7, with D perhaps TRBD1 (6 bases). Germline V gene data show CDR1 as SGHTA and CDR2 as FQGNSA. Trimming removed 7 bases from V and 0 bases from J, with 16 bases in between. The CDR3 is made up of 15 amino acids. The CDR3 bases are TGTGCCAGCAAGCTCAGCAGGGGTAGCTCCTACGAGCAGTACATC. Translated, it gives CASKLSRGSSYEQYI.

The rearrangement uses TRBV6-6 and TRBJ1-1, with D possibly being TRBD1 (5 bases). The CDR3 runs to 13 residues. Germline V gene data show CDR1 as MNHNY and CDR2 as SVGAGI (reference sequence). Trimming stripped 5 bases from V and 1 base from J, with 8 bases between. The CDR3 loop is CASSITGNTEAFF. The CDR3 nucleotides read TGTGCCAGCAGTATTACAGGGAACACTGAAGCTTTCTTT.

In its sample, this clonotype was seen once. The chain uses TRBV19 and TRBJ1-3; D uncertain. The CDR3 runs 17 residues. The V gene's germline CDR1 is LNHDA and CDR2 SQIVND (reference sequence). The V end was cut by 4 bases, the J end by 0 bases, with 16 bases between. CDR3 in amino acids: CASSTTRRKSSGNTIYF. As DNA, the CDR3 is TGTGCCAGTAGTACGACCAGACGGAAAAGCTCTGGAAACACCATATATTTT.

The gene calls are TRBV19 and TRBJ2-5; D may be TRBD2 (6 bases). Germline lookup yields CDR1 LNHDA and CDR2 SQIVND (reference sequence). The CDR3 runs to 16 residues. The ends were cut back, 9 bases at V and 0 bases at J, with 20 bases in the middle. The DNA of the CDR3 is TGTGCCAGCAGCTTGTCGGTAGCGGAGCACCAAGAGACCCAGTACTTC. This sequence encodes CASSLSVAEHQETQYF.

In this sample, this clonotype turned up once. This rearrangement joins TRBV4-1 to TRBJ1-2; no reliable D call. V lost 4 bases and J 5 bases, leaving 11 bases between the germline ends. Germline loops: CDR1 MGHRA, CDR2 YSYEKL. The CDR3 spans 13 residues. The CDR3: CASSPRLIYGYTF. In DNA form, the CDR3 reads TGCGCCAGCAGCCCTCGACTGATTTATGGCTACACCTTC.

V and J are TRBV6-6 and TRBJ1-1, with TRBD1 matching over 8 bases. The trim removed 6 bases at V and 1 base at J, leaving 4 bases unmatched. In germline, CDR1 is MNHNY, CDR2 SVGAGI (reference sequence). The CDR3 spans 14 residues. The CDR3, as DNA: TGTGCCAGCAGGACAGGGGACTCGAACACTGAAGCTTTCTTT. Amino acids: CASRTGDSNTEAFF.